This record concerns one T cell receptor (beta chain) sequence. The repertoire was sequenced with immunoSEQ multiplex PCR; TCRdb's copy has only in-frame clones and lacks some. The sample shows 220,000 or so clones, around 84% of them seen only once. The data were obtained in a study of blood T cell repertoires in COVID-19. This CDR3 is built from 15 residues. The junction had 5 bases not matched to a gene; V was cut back by 3 bases and J by 3 bases. CDR1 and CDR2 from the germline V gene are SGDLS and YYNGEE. This sequence joins TRBV9 and TRBJ2-7; 11 nucleotides align to TRBD2. The sample comprised peripheral blood. This receptor was taken from a woman aged 60 to 75 who had recovered from COVID-19. As DNA, the CDR3 is TGTGCCAGCAGCGAATCCGGGACTAGCGGCTACGAGCAGTACTTC. Encoded protein: CASSESGTSGYEQYF.